These 27 T cell receptor beta chains were sequenced from one sample in a study of shared clonotypes between healthy human individuals. As defined, naive CD8 cells were CD45RO-negative and positively selected for CCR7, with terminally differentiated effector memory CD45RA+ cells excluded. The protocol was immunoSEQ multiplex PCR, while the TCRdb copy is restricted to in-frame clones and leaves out a portion. This table has just over 2,000,000 clones, approximately 94% appearing once. The sample was naive CD8+ T cells sorted from blood. The origin of the receptors is a man aged 18-30 years in good health.

This chain links TRBV4-1 with TRBJ2-1; 8 nucleotides line up with TRBD2. Germline V CDR1 and CDR2: MGHRA, YSYEKL. The junction had 7 bases not matched to a gene; V was cut back by 0 bases and J by 6 bases. The CDR3 totals 16 residues. CDR3 sequence (DNA): TGCGCCAGCAGCCAAGAAATTAGCGGGGCCAGCAATGAGCAGTTCTTC. Translation: CASSQEISGASNEQFF.

This sequence joins TRBV19 and TRBJ1-1; D perhaps matches TRBD1 (6 bases). Germline loops: CDR1 LNHDA, CDR2 SQIVND (reference sequence). The CDR3 has 13 residues. V lost 3 bases and J lost 8, with 13 bases in between. The CDR3 loop reads CASSIGRGAEAFF. In DNA, the CDR3 is TGTGCCAGTAGTATTGGCCGGGGGGCAGAAGCTTTCTTT.

V gene TRBV2 combines with J gene TRBJ1-2; possible D gene TRBD1, 5 bases. The CDR3 is 13 residues long. Trimming left V 4 bases short and J 4 bases short, with 10 bases between. Germline CDR1 reads SNHLY; CDR2 reads FYNNEI. The CDR3 here is CASSVQGRYGYTF. CDR3 DNA: TGTGCCAGCAGTGTTCAGGGCCGCTATGGCTACACCTTC.

The rearrangement joins TRBV5-1 to TRBJ2-1; D is undetermined. Germline values: CDR1 SGHRS, CDR2 YFSETQ. The CDR3 extends over 17 amino acids. Deletions cut 0 bases from V and 0 bases from J, with 13 bases between. The CDR3 DNA reads TGCGCCAGCAGCTTGGACGTCAGGCCAAGCTCCTACAATGAGCAGTTCTTC. Protein product: CASSLDVRPSSYNEQFF. Supplemented by reference TRBV5-1 and TRBJ2-1, the full variable domain reads KAGVTQTPRYLIKTRGQQVTLSCSPISGHRSVSWYQQTPGQGLQFLFEYFSETQRNKGNFPGRFSGRQFSNSRSEMNVSTLELGDSALYLCASSLDVRPSSYNEQFFGPGTRLTVL.

V gene TRBV5-6 combines with J gene TRBJ1-5, with a possible D match to TRBD1 (6 bases). CDR1 and CDR2 from the germline V gene are SGHDT and YYEEEE. V gave up 4 bases and J gave up 4 bases, with 18 bases separating them. The CDR3 runs to 16 residues. The CDR3 protein is CASSHRGTEYNQPQHF. DNA of the CDR3: TGTGCCAGCAGCCATAGGGGGACGGAGTATAATCAGCCCCAGCATTTT.

This clone has just one count. The chain has TRBV5-1 and TRBJ2-3; 10 bases agree with TRBD1. V lost 4 bases and J lost 5; bases outside the gene matches: 10. The CDR3 sequence is 16 residues long. The germline V gene has CDR1 SGHRS and CDR2 YFSETQ. This CDR3 is CASSPLGTGARDTQYF. The CDR3 nucleotides are TGCGCCAGCAGCCCGTTGGGGACAGGGGCAAGAGATACGCAGTATTTT.

The chain couples TRBV6-5 to TRBJ2-7; D not certain. The germline V and J ends were trimmed by 2 bases and 2 bases, with 10 bases remaining between them. CDR1 MNHEY and CDR2 SVGAGI come from the germline V gene. The CDR3 is made up of 14 amino acids. The CDR3 DNA reads TGTGCCAGCAGTTACGGGGTATCCCCCTACGAGCAGTACTTC. Amino acid sequence: CASSYGVSPYEQYF.

V usage is TRBV27 and J usage is TRBJ2-2, with D unresolved. The CDR3 is 14 amino acids. Germline V gene sequence: CDR1 MNHEY, CDR2 SMNVEV (reference sequence). The V gene lost 3 bases and the J gene lost 3 bases, with 8 bases spanning the gap. CDR3 in amino acids: CASSLETYTGELFF. CDR3 DNA: TGTGCCAGCAGTTTGGAGACTTACACCGGGGAGCTGTTTTTT.

The chain combines TRBV7-2 with TRBJ2-5; D gene ambiguous. Trimming took 0 bases from V and 7 from J, leaving 6 bases between them. CDR1 and CDR2 (germline): SGHTA, FQGNSA. The CDR3 totals 12 residues. For the CDR3, the DNA is TGTGCCAGCAGCTTAGCGATTGGGACCCAGTACTTC. Translated: CASSLAIGTQYF.

The chain joins TRBV28 to TRBJ1-6; the match to TRBD1 covers 9 bases. The CDR3 consists of 15 residues. CDR1 is MDHEN, CDR2 SYDVKM, per germline. The trim removed 5 bases at V and 7 bases at J, leaving 6 bases unmatched. This chain's CDR3 is CASSPRDRVNSPLHF. As DNA, the CDR3 is TGTGCCAGCAGTCCACGGGACAGGGTGAATTCACCCCTCCACTTT.

The J gene is TRBJ1-3, the V gene TRBV11-2; no definite D call. This CDR3 has 16 residues. Trimming stripped 3 bases from V and 0 bases from J, with 12 bases between. Germline assignment: CDR1 SGHAT and CDR2 FQNNGV. For the CDR3, the DNA is TGTGCCAGCAGCTTCGGACGAGCAGGCTCTGGAAACACCATATATTTT. It is translated as CASSFGRAGSGNTIYF.

The chain joins TRBV4-1 to TRBJ1-1; possibly TRBD1 for D (5 bases). The germline V gene encodes CDR1 MGHRA and CDR2 YSYEKL. The V end lost 4 bases, the J end lost 0 bases, and 15 bases lay between the germline ends. The CDR3 length is 16 residues. The CDR3 DNA sequence: TGCGCCAGCAGCCCCCAACTTAAGACAGTGAACACTGAAGCTTTCTTT. Translated: CASSPQLKTVNTEAFF.

The chain is built from TRBV19 and TRBJ2-3; possible D gene TRBD2, 6 bases. This CDR3 is built from 13 residues. Germline CDR1 LNHDA, CDR2 SQIVND (reference sequence). The V end was cut by 7 bases, the J end by 0 bases, with 8 bases between. DNA of the CDR3: TGTGCCAGTACGGAGGGTAGCACAGATACGCAGTATTTT. This encodes CASTEGSTDTQYF.

On this clone itself: Other DNA sequences in this specimen translate into the identical CDR3. The V and J genes are TRBV6-5 and TRBJ1-2; 7 bases map to TRBD1. This CDR3 contains 16 residues. Germline loops: CDR1 MNHEY, CDR2 SVGAGI. V trimming: 0 bases; J trimming: 2 bases; junction bases outside the gene matches: 6. The CDR3 nucleotides read TGTGCCAGCAGTTACTCTACCGGACAGGTCAACTATGGCTACACCTTC. It translates to CASSYSTGQVNYGYTF.

The V call is TRBV27, the J call TRBJ2-3, with no clear D. With 6 bases removed from V and 6 bases from J, the gap between germline ends came to 7 bases. CDR1 and CDR2 from the germline V gene are MNHEY and SMNVEV (reference sequence). This CDR3 region has 11 residues. The CDR3 nucleotides read TGTGCCAGCAGGACATCGGATACGCAGTATTTT. It translates to CASRTSDTQYF.

This chain uses TRBV6-5 with TRBJ2-7; perhaps D is TRBD1 or TRBD2 (5 bases each). V was trimmed by 6 bases and J by 6 bases, leaving 15 bases between them. This CDR3 region has 13 residues. Per germline, CDR1 MNHEY and CDR2 SVGAGI. CDR3 sequence reads: CASSPGPYGEQYF. The CDR3 DNA reads TGTGCCAGCAGCCCGGGACCCTATGGCGAGCAGTACTTC.

This clone turned up a few times. The sample carries other DNA sequences with the same CDR3. The V call is TRBV6-1, the J call TRBJ2-7, with TRBD1 as a possible D gene (6 bases). The CDR3 has 13 residues. From germline, CDR1 is MNHNS and CDR2 SASEGT. V was trimmed by 3 bases and J by 4 bases, leaving 10 bases between them. CDR3 sequence: CASSDFRGYEQYF. CDR3 in DNA: TGTGCCAGCAGTGACTTTAGGGGGTACGAGCAGTACTTC.

The chain recombines TRBV7-9 with TRBJ2-2; D is unclear. The ends were cut back, 6 bases at V and 3 bases at J, with 14 bases in the middle. Germline V gene lookup returns CDR1 SEHNR and CDR2 FQNEAQ (reference sequence). The CDR3 runs 15 residues. CDR3 amino acids: CASRPTVTDTGELFF. CDR3 DNA sequence: TGTGCCAGCAGACCGACGGTTACCGACACCGGGGAGCTGTTTTTT.

The CDR3 protein is CASSHTSPTANYGYTF. As DNA, the CDR3 is TGTGCCAGCAGTCACACCTCACCGACAGCTAACTATGGCTACACCTTC. The gene calls are TRBV7-9 and TRBJ1-2; D may be TRBD1 (5 bases). The ends were cut back, 6 bases at V and 0 bases at J, with 17 bases in the middle. The CDR3 consists of 16 residues. Germline CDR1 reads SEHNR; CDR2 reads FQNEAQ (reference sequence).

The rearrangement uses TRBV4-1 and TRBJ1-6; D is ambiguous. Trimming took off 0 bases at V and 6 bases at J, with 9 bases between the two ends. CDR3 length: 15 residues. Germline V gene sequence: CDR1 MGHRA, CDR2 YSYEKL. CDR3 DNA sequence: TGCGCCAGCAGCCAAGAGTACAATAGTAATTCACCCCTCCACTTT. Protein product: CASSQEYNSNSPLHF.

This clone has only a few counts. Within the sample, other DNA sequences also encode this same CDR3. V and J are TRBV19 and TRBJ2-7; 7 positions match TRBD1. J gave up 1 base and V 2 bases, and 2 bases lay outside the gene matches. CDR1 LNHDA and CDR2 SQIVND come from the germline V gene (reference sequence). This CDR3 has 14 amino acids. CDR3 coding DNA: TGTGCCAGTAGTATAACAGGGGAATCCTACGAGCAGTACTTC. Encoded protein: CASSITGESYEQYF.

V usage is TRBV7-9 and J usage is TRBJ2-4, with unresolved D. This CDR3 is built from 16 residues. V lost 1 base, J lost 5 bases, and 15 bases lay in between. Germline CDR1 is SEHNR and CDR2 is FQNEAQ (reference sequence). In DNA form, the CDR3 reads TGTGCCAGCAGCTTAGAGTATAGGCCCCCTGAAAACATTCAGTACTTC. This sequence encodes CASSLEYRPPENIQYF.

About this clone: The sample holds other DNA sequences that translate to the same CDR3. This chain connects TRBV7-9 to TRBJ2-7; tentative D call: TRBD1 (5 bases). The CDR3 totals 15 residues. Germline V CDR1 and CDR2: SEHNR, FQNEAQ (reference sequence). V was shortened by 0 bases and J by 0 bases, with 9 bases between the two germline ends. CDR3 protein: CASSLAQGVSYEQYF. CDR3 in DNA: TGTGCCAGCAGCTTAGCGCAGGGTGTCTCCTACGAGCAGTACTTC.

The V and J genes are TRBV9 and TRBJ2-1; TRBD1 matches 9 bases. V trimming: 3 bases; J trimming: 9 bases; junction bases outside the gene matches: 7. The germline CDR1 and CDR2 sequences are SGDLS and YYNGEE. The CDR3 is 14 amino acids. In DNA form, the CDR3 reads TGTGCCAGCAGCGACAGGGGGCCTGGTGGTGAGCAGTTCTTC. Translation gives CASSDRGPGGEQFF.

The chain carries TRBV4-3 and TRBJ2-5, with 11 nucleotides matching TRBD2. The CDR3 has 16 amino acids. Unmatched junction bases numbered 8, after V lost 4 bases and J lost 4 bases. CDR1 and CDR2 (germline): LGHNA, YSLEER. CDR3 region: CASSPLLAGELETQYF. The CDR3, as DNA: TGCGCCAGCAGCCCCCTACTAGCGGGAGAGCTAGAGACCCAGTACTTC.

A word on this clone: Other DNA variants within this sample encode the same CDR3. The rearrangement links TRBV28 to TRBJ2-1; maybe TRBD1 (5 bases). Trimming took off 3 bases at V and 7 bases at J, with 10 bases between the two ends. This CDR3 region has 13 residues. Germline CDR1 and CDR2: MDHEN and SYDVKM. DNA of the CDR3: TGTGCCAGCAGTTTCAGGGTTGGGAATGAGCAGTTCTTC. This codes for CASSFRVGNEQFF.

The sample holds one count of this clone. The V gene is TRBV19, the J gene TRBJ2-5; 7 bases align to TRBD2. The CDR3 has 14 amino acids. CDR1 is LNHDA, CDR2 SQIVND, per germline (reference sequence). V shed 3 bases and J 4 bases; nucleotides not matched to a gene: 5. The CDR3 DNA follows: TGTGCCAGTAGTATTCCGAGGGAGGGAGAGACCCAGTACTTC. Its translation is CASSIPREGETQYF.